Described below is a single TCR beta chain sequence and its context. Sequencing used immunoSEQ multiplex PCR; TCRdb keeps in-frame clones, though not all of them. The repertoire has 300,000 to 400,000 clones, over 75% of them found once; the top ten carry about 2.3%. This sample was taken from a study of blood T cell repertoires in COVID-19. As for the study in general: The study drew acute and convalescent COVID-19 samples from the United States, Italy and Spain. Nucleic acid was either cDNA or gDNA, and it came from T cells, B-cell-depleted T cells, or PBMCs.

This CDR3 spans 11 amino acids. Germline V gene data show CDR1 as SGHNT and CDR2 as YENEEA. Trimming took 5 bases from V and 6 from J, leaving 6 bases between them. The sequence was obtained from a woman aged 60-75 years with COVID-19, enrolled during active disease. The J gene is TRBJ2-3, the V gene TRBV11-3; a possible D gene is TRBD2 (6 bases). The sequencing sample was made of peripheral blood. The CDR3 spells CASSAGDTQYF. CDR3 DNA sequence: TGTGCCAGCAGCGCGGGGGATACGCAGTATTTT.